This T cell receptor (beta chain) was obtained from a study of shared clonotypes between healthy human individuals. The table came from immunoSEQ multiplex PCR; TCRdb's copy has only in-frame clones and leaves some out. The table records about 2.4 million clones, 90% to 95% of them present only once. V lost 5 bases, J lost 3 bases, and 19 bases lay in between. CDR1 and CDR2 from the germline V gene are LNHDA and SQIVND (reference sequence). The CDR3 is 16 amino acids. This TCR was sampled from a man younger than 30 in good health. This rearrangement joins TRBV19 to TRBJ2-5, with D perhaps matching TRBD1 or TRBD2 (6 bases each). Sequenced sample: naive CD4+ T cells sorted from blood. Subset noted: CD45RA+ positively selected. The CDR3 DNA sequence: TGTGCCAGTAGTCAGGGTAGCGCGAGGGGGGAAGAGACCCAGTACTTC. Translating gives CASSQGSARGEETQYF. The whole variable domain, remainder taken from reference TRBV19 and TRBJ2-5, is DGGITQSPKYLFRKEGQNVTLSCEQNLNHDAMYWYRQDPGQGLRLIYYSQIVNDFQKGDIAEGYSVSREKKESFPLTVTSAQKNPTAFYLCASSQGSARGEETQYFGPGTRLLVL.